Reported below is one TCR beta chain. The antigen remains undetermined. The protocol was immunoSEQ multiplex PCR, while the TCRdb copy is restricted to in-frame clones and leaves out a portion. The data contain tens of thousands of clones, roughly nine tenths of them seen just once; the ten biggest clones take up around 30%. This record belongs to a study of T cell responses to AZD1222 COVID-19 vaccine. Whole-study results and caveats: The donor cohort was predominantly white British with a female majority, and clonal diversity may have been underestimated. Baseline seropositivity occurred in only a handful of AZD1222 recipients.

Germline loops: CDR1 SQVTM, CDR2 ANQGSEA. The CDR3 has 13 amino acids. V gave up 4 bases and J gave up 4 bases; unmatched junction bases: 3. The J gene is TRBJ2-7, the V gene TRBV29-1, with 11 bases matching TRBD2. The origin of this receptor is an adult who received the AZD1222 COVID-19 vaccine. Here the sequenced sample was peripheral blood, taken 28 days after the second AZD1222 dose. The CDR3 loop is CSVGLAGGYEQYF. The CDR3 nucleotides are TGCAGCGTTGGGCTAGCGGGAGGATACGAGCAGTACTTC.